This T cell receptor (beta chain) was identified in a study of CD8 T cells in ankylosing spondylitis. Notes on the study in general: Seemingly characteristic of ankylosing spondylitis blood was a TCR beta motif consisting of about 8 highly homologous variants.

The CDR3 extends over 13 amino acids. V was trimmed by 0 bases and J by 6 bases, leaving 6 bases between them. Germline V gene sequence: CDR1 SGHTA, CDR2 FQGTGA. MiXCR, run by TCRdb on the 5' RACE reads, gives a single entry per CDR3 protein. The repertoire holds about 480,000 distinct CDR3 sequences, with approximately 17% as singletons. On this clonotype: Its antigen is currently unknown.

The clonotype originates from a male donor with ankylosing spondylitis. This chain links TRBV7-3 with TRBJ2-1; D unresolved. What was sequenced was blood, either unsorted or a sorted T cell fraction (not recorded which). The CDR3 is CASSLTRSNEQFF. DNA for the CDR3: TGTGCCAGCAGCTTAACGCGGTCCAATGAGCAGTTCTTC.